A single sample gave rise to the 13 T cell receptor beta chains below, sequenced in a study of T cell responses to AZD1222 COVID-19 vaccine. Some clones are missing from TCRdb's copy, which holds only in-frame ones; the method was immunoSEQ multiplex PCR. Among about 96,000 clones listed, around 91% were seen once. Sample: peripheral blood, taken on day 0 of MenACWY control vaccination. These TCRs come from an adult in good health.

The V and J genes are TRBV7-3 and TRBJ1-1; D remains ambiguous. Germline values: CDR1 SGHTA, CDR2 FQGTGA. The CDR3 has 13 residues. V was cut by 2 bases and J by 2 bases, with 6 bases left in between. The CDR3, as DNA: TGTGCCAGCAGCTTAGGTACTAACACTGAAGCTTTCTTT. It codes for CASSLGTNTEAFF.

The chain joins TRBV7-2 to TRBJ1-4, with D perhaps TRBD1 (5 bases). V lost 3 bases to trimming and J lost 0 bases, with 11 bases between them. Per germline, CDR1 SGHTA and CDR2 FQGNSA. There are 16 residues in the CDR3. CDR3 region: CASSLFLGPTNEKLFF. The CDR3 nucleotides are TGTGCCAGCAGCTTGTTTCTGGGGCCAACTAATGAAAAACTGTTTTTT.

The J gene is TRBJ2-7, the V gene TRBV7-2, with D tentatively TRBD2 (5 bases). The V end lost 5 bases, the J end lost 2 bases, and 10 bases lay between the germline ends. Looked up from germline, CDR1 is SGHTA and CDR2 is FQGNSA. The CDR3 extends over 13 amino acids. CDR3 in amino acids: CASSAGLTYEQYF. The CDR3 bases are TGTGCCAGCAGCGCCGGACTTACCTACGAGCAGTACTTC.

The chain has TRBV27 and TRBJ2-7; D might be TRBD2 (6 bases). The V end was cut by 6 bases, the J end by 6 bases, with 21 bases between. Per the germline V gene, CDR1 is MNHEY and CDR2 is SMNVEV (reference sequence). This CDR3 contains 15 residues. The CDR3 DNA reads as TGTGCCAGCAGCTCCTCCGGGACCGCCGGGGGCGAGCAGTACTTC. The encoded protein is CASSSSGTAGGEQYF.

This clone was seen a single time. The chain has TRBV6-1 and TRBJ1-1; D remains unclear. CDR3 length: 14 amino acids. Germline CDR1 reads MNHNS; CDR2 reads SASEGT. The V and J ends lost 8 bases and 2 bases respectively, with 15 bases between them. As DNA, the CDR3 is TGTGCCAGCGGAAGGGTGGCCAAAAACACTGAAGCTTTCTTT. Protein sequence: CASGRVAKNTEAFF.

This chain uses TRBV28 with TRBJ1-2; D is perhaps TRBD1 (6 bases). Trimming removed 6 bases from V and 4 bases from J, with 12 bases in between. This CDR3 has 13 amino acids. In germline, CDR1 is MDHEN, CDR2 SYDVKM. The CDR3 DNA follows: TGTGCCAGCAGCCGAGGGGGGACCTATGGCTACACCTTC. Amino acid sequence: CASSRGGTYGYTF.

The chain has TRBV10-1 and TRBJ1-2; D unclear. Germline V lookup: CDR1 WNHNN, CDR2 SYGVQD (reference sequence). This CDR3 contains 13 residues. Trimming took off 5 bases at V and 8 bases at J, with 15 bases between the two ends. CDR3 sequence reads: CASSNGPSGGYTF. The CDR3 nucleotides read TGCGCCAGCAGTAACGGGCCTTCTGGGGGCTACACCTTC.

The V and J genes are TRBV28 and TRBJ2-3; no firm D call. CDR1 is MDHEN, CDR2 SYDVKM, per germline. CDR3 size: 13 residues. Trimming removed 3 bases at V and 4 bases at J, with 8 bases between. The CDR3 reads CASSLRLPDTQYF. The DNA for the CDR3 is TGTGCCAGCAGTTTGAGGTTGCCAGATACGCAGTATTTT. The variable domain in full, with the rest retrieved from reference TRBV28 and TRBJ2-3, is DVKVTQSSRYLVKRTGEKVFLECVQDMDHENMFWYRQDPGLGLRLIYFSYDVKMKEKGDIPEGYSVSREKKERFSLILESASTNQTSMYLCASSLRLPDTQYFGPGTRLTVL.

J is TRBJ2-1 and V is TRBV11-1, with 8 bases fitting TRBD1. The length of the CDR3 is 15 residues. The ends lost 5 bases at V and 1 base at J; junction bases unmatched: 4. Germline loops: CDR1 SGHAT, CDR2 FQDESV (reference sequence). The CDR3, as DNA: TGTGCCAGCAGCCCTGGGACAGGTTCCTACAATGAGCAGTTCTTC. Protein sequence: CASSPGTGSYNEQFF.

The V call is TRBV19, the J call TRBJ1-2, with D possibly TRBD1 on 6 matching bases. Germline CDR1 reads LNHDA; CDR2 reads SQIVND (reference sequence). Trimming removed 4 bases from V and 5 bases from J, with 11 bases in between. This CDR3 spans 13 amino acids. CDR3 sequence (DNA): TGTGCCAGTAGTAAAAAGACAGGATATGGCTACACCTTC. Its translation: CASSKKTGYGYTF.

The chain joins TRBV5-1 to TRBJ2-4, with 8 positions matching TRBD2. V trimming: 5 bases; J trimming: 0 bases; junction bases outside the gene matches: 4. Germline lookup yields CDR1 SGHRS and CDR2 YFSETQ. CDR3 length equals 15 residues. The CDR3 nucleotides are TGCGCCAGCAGTGCGGGGGGCAGAGCCAAAAACATTCAGTACTTC. It translates to CASSAGGRAKNIQYF.

V and J are TRBV19 and TRBJ1-1; D not resolved. The CDR3 length is 16 residues. V lost 0 bases and J 0 bases, leaving 11 bases between the germline ends. Germline CDR1 LNHDA, CDR2 SQIVND (reference sequence). This chain's CDR3 is CASSIDLAALNTEAFF. The CDR3 nucleotides read TGTGCCAGTAGTATAGATCTTGCAGCCCTGAACACTGAAGCTTTCTTT.

The chain has TRBV29-1 and TRBJ1-1, with 9 nucleotides matching TRBD1. The V segment lost 6 bases and the J segment 1 base; nucleotides outside the gene matches: 3. Per germline, CDR1 SQVTM and CDR2 ANQGSEA. The CDR3 loop spans 13 amino acids. The CDR3 loop is CSVNRGQNTEAFF. The DNA for the CDR3 is TGCAGCGTGAACAGGGGGCAGAACACTGAAGCTTTCTTT.